This T cell receptor (beta chain) was retrieved from a study of early T cells in non-severe SARS-CoV-2 infection. Separate cDNA molecules each had unique molecular identifiers attached to them. TCRdb itself ran the 5' RACE reads through MiXCR, one entry per CDR3 protein. This table has more than 25,000 distinct CDR3 sequences, 4% to 5.5% appearing once. The CDR3 runs 15 residues. V shed 4 bases, J shed 8 bases, and the junction held 8 bases outside the gene matches. Germline CDR1 and CDR2: SGHDN and FVKESK. The sequence came from an adult who was a healthcare worker with PCR-confirmed SARS-CoV-2 infection or an uninfected control (not recorded which). Sequencing was carried out using whole blood. The chain couples TRBV14 to TRBJ2-1; 10 positions match TRBD2. CDR3 sequence (DNA): TGTGCCAGCAGCCCCCAGCGGGGGGGCATCGATGAGCAGTTCTTC. It translates to CASSPQRGGIDEQFF.